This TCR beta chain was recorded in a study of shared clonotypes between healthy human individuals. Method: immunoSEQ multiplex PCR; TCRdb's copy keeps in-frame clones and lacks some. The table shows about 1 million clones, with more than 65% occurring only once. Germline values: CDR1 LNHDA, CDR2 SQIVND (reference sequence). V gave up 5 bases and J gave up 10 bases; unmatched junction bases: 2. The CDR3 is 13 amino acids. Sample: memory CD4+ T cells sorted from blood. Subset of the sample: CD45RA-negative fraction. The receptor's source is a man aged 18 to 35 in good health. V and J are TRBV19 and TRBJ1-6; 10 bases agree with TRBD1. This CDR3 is CASSPDRGSPLHF. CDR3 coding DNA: TGTGCCAGTAGTCCGGACAGGGGGTCACCCCTCCACTTT.